The 17 T cell receptor beta chains below were found in one sample sequenced in a study of blood T cell repertoires in COVID-19. Sequenced by immunoSEQ multiplex PCR; TCRdb stores in-frame clones only, minus some. Among nearly 400,000 clones, around 92% were seen once, and the ten largest hold 1.7%. Sample: PBMCs or T cells enriched from blood (not recorded which). The receptors shown here come from a woman in her twenties or thirties who had recovered from COVID-19.

CDR3: CASSYSRGITNTEAFF. CDR3 DNA sequence: TGTGCCAGCAGTTACTCACGGGGGATTACGAACACTGAAGCTTTCTTT. The chain carries TRBV6-5 and TRBJ1-1, with D maybe TRBD1 (5 bases). V lost 0 bases and J lost 1, with 12 bases in between. This CDR3 is built from 16 residues. In germline, CDR1 is MNHEY, CDR2 SVGAGI.

This clone was recorded a few times. J is TRBJ2-7 and V is TRBV5-1; 8 positions agree with TRBD1. Trimming cost V 2 bases and J 3 bases; bases outside gene matches: 7. The CDR3 contains 15 residues. Per the germline V gene, CDR1 is SGHRS and CDR2 is YFSETQ. This chain's CDR3 is CASSFAGTGSYEQYF. Here the CDR3 DNA reads TGCGCCAGCAGCTTCGCCGGGACAGGTAGCTACGAGCAGTACTTC. Supplemented by reference TRBV5-1 and TRBJ2-7, the full variable domain reads KAGVTQTPRYLIKTRGQQVTLSCSPISGHRSVSWYQQTPGQGLQFLFEYFSETQRNKGNFPGRFSGRQFSNSRSEMNVSTLELGDSALYLCASSFAGTGSYEQYFGPGTRLTVT.

As DNA, the CDR3 is TGTGCCAGCAGTTACGTGGGGGCGGCTAATGAAAAACTGTTTTTT. Translated, it gives CASSYVGAANEKLFF. The J gene is TRBJ1-4, the V gene TRBV6-5, with a possible D match to TRBD1 (6 bases). Trimming cost V 2 bases and J 3 bases, with 10 bases left between them. This CDR3 has 15 residues. CDR1 and CDR2 (germline): MNHEY, SVGAGI.

The CDR3 coding sequence is TGTGCCAGCAGCCCTTCAGGAGCGGAGGAGACCCAGTACTTC. Protein: CASSPSGAEETQYF. The chain has TRBV3-1 (or the pseudogene TRBV3-2) and TRBJ2-5, with a weak D call TRBD2 (5 bases). The germline V gene encodes CDR1 LGHDT and CDR2 YNNKEL (reference sequence). V lost 4 bases, J lost 5 bases, and 14 bases lay in between. This CDR3 has 14 amino acids.

V and J are TRBV5-1 and TRBJ1-2; 8 bases are shared with TRBD1. Germline loops: CDR1 SGHRS, CDR2 YFSETQ. The length of the CDR3 is 15 residues. The J segment lost 7 bases and the V segment lost 5 bases, leaving 13 bases of the junction unmatched. The CDR3 loop reads CASSLNQGALSGYTF. Written as DNA, the CDR3 is TGCGCCAGCAGTCTTAACCAGGGGGCCTTGAGTGGCTACACCTTC.

The V and J genes are TRBV5-5 and TRBJ2-7, with 7 bases matching TRBD1. CDR1 and CDR2 from the germline V gene are SGHKS and YYEKEE (reference sequence). V shed 5 bases, J shed 2 bases, and the junction held 4 bases outside the gene matches. This CDR3 comprises 13 residues. As DNA, the CDR3 is TGTGCCAGCAGGGGGGACAGCCCCTACGAGCAGTACTTC. Its protein is CASRGDSPYEQYF.

V is TRBV9 and J is TRBJ2-2; D gene uncertain. This CDR3 spans 11 amino acids. V lost 4 bases and J lost 6, with 4 bases in between. Per the germline V gene, CDR1 is SGDLS and CDR2 is YYNGEE. The CDR3 protein is CASSLPGELFF. In DNA form, the CDR3 reads TGTGCCAGCAGCCTCCCCGGGGAGCTGTTTTTT. The whole variable domain, filled in from reference TRBV9 and TRBJ2-2, reads DSGVTQTPKHLITATGQRVTLRCSPRSGDLSVYWYQQSLDQGLQFLIQYYNGEERAKGNILERFSAQQFPDLHSELNLSSLELGDSALYFCASSLPGELFFGEGSRLTVL.

The CDR3 DNA follows: TGTGCCAGCAGTTCGACGGGACAGGGGGCTGGAGAGCAGTACTTC. This translates into CASSSTGQGAGEQYF. The chain has TRBV28 and TRBJ2-7, with 12 bases fitting TRBD1. With 4 bases clipped from V and 7 bases from J, the junction kept 8 bases outside the gene matches. CDR3 length equals 15 residues. In germline, CDR1 is MDHEN, CDR2 SYDVKM. The full variable domain, with the rest looked up from reference TRBV28 and TRBJ2-7, is DVKVTQSSRYLVKRTGEKVFLECVQDMDHENMFWYRQDPGLGLRLIYFSYDVKMKEKGDIPEGYSVSREKKERFSLILESASTNQTSMYLCASSSTGQGAGEQYFGPGTRLTVT.

The chain joins TRBV10-1 to TRBJ2-7; D is unresolved. The CDR3 is 14 amino acids. V gave up 6 bases and J gave up 1 base, with 13 bases separating them. Looked up from germline, CDR1 is WNHNN and CDR2 is SYGVQD (reference sequence). The CDR3 sequence: CASRKKLSSYEQYF. The CDR3 nucleotides read TGCGCCAGCAGGAAGAAGTTGAGTTCCTACGAGCAGTACTTC.

In its sample, this clone was seen a few times. The chain carries TRBV9 and TRBJ1-5; TRBD1 matches at 7 bases. The germline V gene encodes CDR1 SGDLS and CDR2 YYNGEE. This CDR3 is built from 17 residues. After removal of 1 base from V and 5 bases from J, the junction contained 12 bases not matched to a gene. The CDR3 reads CASSVNPGTDPYQPQHF. The CDR3 nucleotides are TGTGCCAGCAGCGTAAACCCCGGGACAGACCCTTATCAGCCCCAGCATTTT.

This chain uses TRBV3-1 (or the pseudogene TRBV3-2) with TRBJ2-1, with D maybe TRBD1 (6 bases). The CDR3 is made up of 15 amino acids. The V end lost 4 bases, the J end lost 5 bases, and 15 bases lay between the germline ends. CDR1 is LGHDT, CDR2 YNNKEL, per germline (reference sequence). The CDR3 coding sequence is TGTGCCAGCAGCCCTCACAGGGCAACGGACAATGAGCAGTTCTTC. Its translation: CASSPHRATDNEQFF.

V usage is TRBV5-1 and J usage is TRBJ2-7, with 9 bases identical to TRBD2. Germline-derived CDR1 and CDR2 are SGHRS and YFSETQ. After removal of 7 bases from V and 3 bases from J, the junction contained 5 bases not matched to a gene. The CDR3 is 13 residues long. CDR3 in amino acids: CASAGLAVYEQYF. Here the CDR3 DNA reads TGCGCCAGCGCGGGACTAGCTGTCTACGAGCAGTACTTC. The full variable domain, completed using reference TRBV5-1 and TRBJ2-7, is KAGVTQTPRYLIKTRGQQVTLSCSPISGHRSVSWYQQTPGQGLQFLFEYFSETQRNKGNFPGRFSGRQFSNSRSEMNVSTLELGDSALYLCASAGLAVYEQYFGPGTRLTVT.

This clone was detected only once. CDR3 DNA sequence: TGTGCCAGCAGCCAACGGACAGGGTGGAATGAGCAGTTCTTC. Encoded protein: CASSQRTGWNEQFF. The chain couples TRBV5-8 to TRBJ2-1, with 8 bases aligning to TRBD1. The CDR3 totals 14 residues. Losses at the gene ends were 4 bases for V and 7 bases for J; bases not matched to a gene: 7. Germline V gene data show CDR1 as SGHTS and CDR2 as YDEGEE.

V is TRBV5-1 and J is TRBJ2-3; 7 bases are shared with TRBD1. Trimming cost V 5 bases and J 1 base; bases outside gene matches: 4. CDR3 length: 14 residues. Germline V CDR1 and CDR2: SGHRS, YFSETQ. CDR3 coding DNA: TGCGCCAGCAGACCCGGACAGGGCACAGATACGCAGTATTTT. It translates to CASRPGQGTDTQYF.

About this clone itself: At one of its ends the junction is not consistent with the germline gene, which may arise from a read error. This chain links TRBV7-2 with TRBJ1-1; no firm D call. Germline assignment: CDR1 SGHTA and CDR2 FQGNSA. The CDR3 is made up of 14 amino acids. For the CDR3, the DNA is TGTGCCAGCAGTTTAGACGGGATGGGCACTGAAGCTTTCTTT. It specifies CASSLDGMGTEAFF.

This clone was observed a single time. The chain links TRBV7-8 to TRBJ2-3; TRBD1 agrees at 7 bases. After removal of 1 base from V and 5 bases from J, the junction contained 9 bases not matched to a gene. CDR1 is SGHVS, CDR2 FQNEAQ, per germline. CDR3 size: 16 residues. CDR3 in DNA: TGTGCCAGCAGCTTAGTTCCACAGGGGTTCATAGATACGCAGTATTTT. Translation: CASSLVPQGFIDTQYF.

V and J are TRBV19 and TRBJ1-1; possible D gene TRBD1, 5 bases. Looked up from germline, CDR1 is LNHDA and CDR2 is SQIVND (reference sequence). There are 12 residues in the CDR3. The V end was cut by 3 bases, the J end by 7 bases, with 9 bases between. Here the CDR3 reads CASSITGVEAFF. The CDR3 coding sequence is TGTGCCAGTAGTATTACGGGGGTTGAAGCTTTCTTT.